Listed below are T cell receptor beta chains from one sample, sequenced in a study of blood T cell repertoires in COVID-19. Repertoires were generated with immunoSEQ multiplex PCR, while TCRdb's copy carries only in-frame clones and drops some. There are some 80,000 clones in the sample; 88% occur only once, and roughly 19% lies in the top ten. The sequenced material came from peripheral blood. Source of these receptors: a human donor in a cohort sampled during active COVID-19. CDR3s include the opening cysteine and the closing phenylalanine or tryptophan. The order of the fields is D gene, clone size, V gene, CDR3 length, J gene, CDR3 protein, CDR3 DNA. The D gene is left open where the match is weak. Expanded clones are given a class, and other clones once, few, many or no size at all.

TRBD2	NA	TRBV27	15	TRBJ2-7	CASSFTSGVSYEQYF	TGTGCCAGCAGTTTCACCAGCGGGGTCTCCTACGAGCAGTACTTC
TRBD2	NA	TRBV11-2	15	TRBJ2-1	CASSFDSGGYNEQFF	TGTGCCAGCAGCTTCGATAGCGGGGGATACAATGAGCAGTTCTTC
TRBD1	NA	TRBV2	14	TRBJ1-5	CASSTRGRLQPQHF	TGTGCCAGCAGTACAAGGGGGCGGCTTCAGCCCCAGCATTTT
NA	NA	TRBV7-2	12	TRBJ1-1	CASSSRPGGAFF	TGTGCCAGCAGCTCCCGTCCGGGAGGGGCTTTCTTT
NA	NA	TRBV6-2/TRBV6-3	13	TRBJ1-1	CASSRNMNTEAFF	TGTGCCAGCAGCCGAAACATGAACACTGAAGCTTTCTTT
NA	NA	TRBV21-1	9	TRBJ2-3	CASSVRGCF	TGTGCCAGCAGTGTCAGGGGGTGTTTT
TRBD2	NA	TRBV7-9	14	TRBJ2-1	CASSLSTSGNEQFF	TGTGCCAGCAGCTTAAGTACTAGCGGGAATGAGCAGTTCTTC
TRBD1	NA	TRBV7-6	15	TRBJ1-5	CASSPGTGARQPQHF	TGTGCCAGCAGCCCTGGGACAGGCGCGAGGCAGCCCCAGCATTTT
NA	few	TRBV7-9	13	TRBJ2-4	CASSIDRTVLQYF	TGTGCCAGCAGCATCGACCGGACAGTGCTTCAGTACTTC
TRBD2	NA	TRBV6-5	15	TRBJ2-5	CASSYSRGYQETQYF	TGTGCCAGCAGTTACTCGCGGGGGTACCAAGAGACCCAGTACTTC
TRBD1	NA	TRBV10-3	15	TRBJ1-2	CAIRTAGTGFSGYTF	TGTGCCATCAGGACCGCCGGGACAGGGTTTTCTGGCTACACCTTC
NA	NA	TRBV5-1	16	TRBJ2-5	CASSPGLTRFLETQYF	TGCGCCAGCAGCCCGGGACTCACGAGGTTCCTAGAGACCCAGTACTTC
TRBD2	NA	TRBV27	15	TRBJ2-7	CASRGTSGISYEQYF	TGTGCCAGCAGAGGGACTAGCGGGATCTCCTACGAGCAGTACTTC
TRBD2	NA	TRBV6-5	15	TRBJ2-7	CASSLTSGGAYEQYF	TGTGCCAGCAGTTTGACTAGCGGGGGGGCTTACGAGCAGTACTTC
NA	NA	TRBV12-3/TRBV12-4	12	TRBJ2-7	CASRGSAYEQYF	TGTGCCAGCAGGGGGAGTGCCTACGAGCAGTACTTC
NA	NA	TRBV28	14	TRBJ1-2	CASSLLQGTYGYTF	TGTGCCAGCAGTTTATTGCAGGGGACCTATGGCTACACCTTC
NA	NA	TRBV5-4	16	TRBJ2-5	CASSLGSGAIQETQYF	TGTGCCAGCAGCTTAGGTAGCGGAGCGATCCAAGAGACCCAGTACTTC
TRBD1	NA	TRBV6-4	15	TRBJ2-7	CARTNLDRVTYEQYF	TGTGCCAGGACAAATCTTGACAGGGTAACCTACGAGCAGTACTTC
TRBD1	NA	TRBV7-3	14	TRBJ2-5	CASSSRQGQETQYF	TGTGCCAGCAGCTCGAGACAGGGCCAAGAGACCCAGTACTTC
TRBD1	NA	TRBV5-1	13	TRBJ2-2	CASSSQGPGELFF	TGCGCCAGCAGCTCACAGGGGCCCGGGGAGCTGTTTTTT
TRBD1	NA	TRBV3-1/TRBV3-2	16	TRBJ1-5	CASSQGPDRVSSPQHF	TGTGCCAGCAGCCAAGGACCGGACAGGGTTTCCTCCCCCCAGCATTTT
TRBD2	NA	TRBV19	16	TRBJ2-7	CASSSVGGADSYEQYF	TGTGCCAGTAGTTCCGTCGGGGGGGCCGATAGCTACGAGCAGTACTTC
TRBD2	NA	TRBV9	16	TRBJ2-1	CASSPRGTSASNEQFF	TGTGCCAGCAGCCCCCGCGGGACTAGCGCCTCCAATGAGCAGTTCTTC
NA	NA	TRBV27	13	TRBJ2-5	CASSLGPQETQYF	TGTGCCAGCAGTTTAGGCCCACAAGAGACCCAGTACTTC
NA	NA	TRBV19	15	TRBJ2-2	CASSIVNRNTGELFF	TGTGCCAGTAGTATAGTGAACAGGAACACCGGGGAGCTGTTTTTT
TRBD2	NA	TRBV7-8	13	TRBJ2-5	CASSLGGEQTQYF	TGTGCCAGCAGTCTCGGGGGGGAACAGACCCAGTACTTC
TRBD1	NA	TRBV19	13	TRBJ1-2	CASSTRQGYGYTF	TGTGCCAGTAGTACCCGACAGGGCTATGGCTACACCTTC
TRBD2	NA	TRBV27	16	TRBJ2-7	CASSSSSGRAPNEQYF	TGTGCCAGCAGCTCCTCTAGCGGGAGGGCTCCCAACGAGCAGTACTTC
NA	NA	TRBV10-2	13	TRBJ1-2	CASSGGQVYGYTF	TGCGCCAGCAGTGGGGGGCAGGTCTATGGCTACACCTTC
NA	NA	TRBV6-5	15	TRBJ2-6	CASRVQGAGANVLTF	TGTGCCAGCAGGGTACAGGGTGCTGGGGCCAACGTCCTGACTTTC